This T cell receptor beta chain is drawn from a study of blood T cells in healthy people across ages. Using a J-beta primer mix together with a sample-barcoded 5' primer, a second PCR was run for about 6 to 11 cycles. One entry per CDR3 protein, called by TCRdb with MiXCR from the 5' RACE reads. The table records about 760,000 distinct CDR3 sequences, approximately 53% of them present only once. This CDR3 contains 17 residues. In germline, CDR1 is MDHEN, CDR2 SYDVKM. V gave up 2 bases and J gave up 0 bases, with 14 bases separating them. The V and J genes are TRBV28 and TRBJ2-4; possible D gene TRBD2, 6 bases. Material: blood. This TCR derives from a man aged 40-49 years in good health. The CDR3 nucleotides are TGTGCCAGCAGTTTAGTGGGGGGTTCATTAGCCAAAAACATTCAGTACTTC. The encoded protein is CASSLVGGSLAKNIQYF.